Listed here are 5 T cell receptor beta chains from one sample, sequenced in a study of cytomegalovirus exposure and HLA in healthy donors. PCR was performed using 60 Vbeta and 13 Jbeta primers. Method: immunoSEQ multiplex PCR; TCRdb's copy keeps in-frame clones and lacks some. The sample yields under 200,000 clones, around 82% seen once. The sequencing sample was made of PBMCs. These receptors were obtained from a man aged 40-49 years in good health and CMV-seropositive.

CDR3 DNA sequence: TGTGCCAGCAGCGTTTGGTCACAGAGTGAAGCTTTCTTT. It yields the protein CASSVWSQSEAFF. The J gene is TRBJ1-1, the V gene TRBV9; D unresolved. The CDR3 loop spans 13 amino acids. Germline V gives CDR1 SGDLS, CDR2 YYNGEE. The germline V and J ends were trimmed by 2 bases and 7 bases, with 12 bases remaining between them.

J is TRBJ1-4 and V is TRBV5-1; 8 bases align to TRBD1. Germline assignment: CDR1 SGHRS and CDR2 YFSETQ. Germline trimming cut 4 bases from V and 4 bases from J; bases unmatched to any gene: 6. The CDR3 consists of 15 residues. CDR3 amino acids: CASSGGTGLNEKLFF. CDR3 sequence (DNA): TGCGCCAGCAGCGGGGGGACAGGCCTTAATGAAAAACTGTTTTTT. Filled out from reference TRBV5-1 and TRBJ1-4, the complete variable domain reads KAGVTQTPRYLIKTRGQQVTLSCSPISGHRSVSWYQQTPGQGLQFLFEYFSETQRNKGNFPGRFSGRQFSNSRSEMNVSTLELGDSALYLCASSGGTGLNEKLFFGSGTQLSVL.

This rearrangement joins TRBV19 to TRBJ1-1, with a weak D call TRBD1 (5 bases). V dropped 6 bases and J dropped 0 bases, with 17 bases sitting between them. Germline CDR1 is LNHDA and CDR2 is SQIVND (reference sequence). The CDR3 contains 16 residues. DNA of the CDR3: TGTGCCAGTAGCCTTAGCACAGGCGGAATGAACACTGAAGCTTTCTTT. Translation gives CASSLSTGGMNTEAFF.

This chain uses TRBV27 with TRBJ2-7; possible D gene TRBD2, 5 bases. The length of the CDR3 is 17 residues. The germline gives CDR1 MNHEY, CDR2 SMNVEV (reference sequence). V was pared by 4 bases and J by 0 bases, with 19 bases between. The CDR3 is CASSSSRGRTSSYEQYF. CDR3 bases: TGTGCCAGCAGTTCTAGTCGAGGGCGAACGAGCTCCTACGAGCAGTACTTC.

This rearrangement joins TRBV28 to TRBJ1-4; a possible D gene is TRBD1 (5 bases). Trimming shortened V by 3 bases and J by 3 bases, and 14 bases separated the two germline ends. Germline V gives CDR1 MDHEN, CDR2 SYDVKM. This CDR3 is built from 16 residues. CDR3 region: CASSLQQEGSNEKLFF. CDR3 DNA sequence: TGTGCCAGCAGTTTGCAACAGGAGGGGTCTAATGAAAAACTGTTTTTT.